The TCR beta chain described here comes from a study of T-cell memory formation after mild COVID-19. TCRdb fed the 5' RACE reads into MiXCR, producing one record per CDR3 protein. The sample has a few hundred thousand distinct CDR3 sequences, less than 20% seen once. Study-wide results and limits: Later expanders leaned CD4+, whereas clones that contracted between day 15 and 85 were balanced CD4/CD8. Pre-infection memory contained some responding clones, which suggested that cross-reactive memory had joined. Contracting CD8+ clones were enriched in EMRA, CD4+ mainly in CM and EM.

With respect to this clonotype: Its antigen is currently unknown.

Looked up from germline, CDR1 is LNHNV and CDR2 is YYDKDF (reference sequence). The CDR3 consists of 14 residues. Between the trimmed V and J ends, which lost 0 bases and 3 bases, there was a span of 9 bases. The sequenced sample consisted of PBMCs or a T cell subset sorted from them (not recorded which). V gene TRBV15 combines with J gene TRBJ2-7, with a weak D call TRBD1 (5 bases). This sequence originates from a man aged 18 to 29 who had mild COVID-19 (a few samples of this study predate the infection). Cell type and time point are not known. DNA of the CDR3: TGTGCCACCAGCAGAGACGACAGCTTCTACGAGCAGTACTTC. It encodes CATSRDDSFYEQYF.